This record looks at one T cell receptor (beta chain) sequence and its context. The data belong to a study of blood T cell repertoires in COVID-19. The CDR3 length is 13 residues. Trimming shortened V by 0 bases and J by 5 bases, and 7 bases separated the two germline ends. Per germline, CDR1 ENHRY and CDR2 SYGVKD. Authors' analysis steps: Researchers report that nucleated cell counts were estimated from reference gene primer amplification. Sequencing used immunoSEQ multiplex PCR; TCRdb keeps in-frame clones, though not all of them. That table furnishes V, J and clone size, whereas the DNA furnished D and trimming. The sample consists of 250,000 to 300,000 clones, about nine tenths of them appearing once.

The chain uses TRBV10-3 and TRBJ1-1; D is unresolved. The sequence was obtained from a woman aged 50 to 60 who had recovered from COVID-19. Sequenced sample: peripheral blood. The CDR3 DNA reads TGTGCCATCAGTGAGTCTCTGAGAACTGAAGCTTTCTTT. It translates to CAISESLRTEAFF.